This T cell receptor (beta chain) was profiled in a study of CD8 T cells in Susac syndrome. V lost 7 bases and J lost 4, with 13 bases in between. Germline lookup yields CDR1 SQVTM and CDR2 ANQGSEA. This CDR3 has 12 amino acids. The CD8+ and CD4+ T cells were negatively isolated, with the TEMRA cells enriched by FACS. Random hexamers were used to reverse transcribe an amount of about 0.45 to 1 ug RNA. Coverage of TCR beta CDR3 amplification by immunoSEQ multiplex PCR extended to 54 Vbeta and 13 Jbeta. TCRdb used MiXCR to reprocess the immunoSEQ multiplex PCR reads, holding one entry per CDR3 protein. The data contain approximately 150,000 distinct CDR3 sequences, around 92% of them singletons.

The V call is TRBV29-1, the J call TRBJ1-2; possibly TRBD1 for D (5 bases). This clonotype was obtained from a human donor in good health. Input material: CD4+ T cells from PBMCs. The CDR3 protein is CSGRDDPYGYTF. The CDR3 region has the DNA TGCAGCGGAAGGGACGACCCCTATGGCTACACCTTC.